The next 8 T cell receptor beta chains were all read from a single sample in a study of T cells in Graves' hyperthyroidism and ophthalmopathy. The investigators amplified TCR beta CDR3 regions from RNA transcripts. HTBI primers were used for first-round RT-PCR of the TCR CDR3. TCRdb passed the multiplex PCR reads through MiXCR, listing each CDR3 protein once. In the table there are some 420,000 distinct CDR3 sequences, 12% to 15% of which are singletons. Sequences were obtained from blood. The receptors shown here come from a woman aged 18-29 years with Graves' hyperthyroidism.

Ten or more counts support this clonotype. The V gene is TRBV20-1, the J gene TRBJ1-4; TRBD1 aligns across 12 bases. The CDR3 is made up of 14 amino acids. V shed 2 bases and J 8 bases; nucleotides not matched to a gene: 3. Germline CDR1 reads DFQATT; CDR2 reads SNEGSKA (reference sequence). CDR3: CSARPGTGGEKLFF. The CDR3 DNA reads as TGCAGTGCTAGACCCGGGACAGGGGGCGAAAAACTGTTTTTT.

The chain recombines TRBV9 with TRBJ2-5; weak D call: TRBD2 (7 bases). V was shortened by 7 bases and J by 1 base, with 8 bases between the two germline ends. The CDR3 runs to 12 residues. CDR1 is SGDLS and CDR2 is YYNGEE in the germline V gene. CDR3 region: CASAGAQETQYF. The CDR3 DNA reads TGTGCCAGCGCGGGGGCCCAAGAGACCCAGTACTTC. Full variable domain (rest looked up from reference TRBV9 and TRBJ2-5): DSGVTQTPKHLITATGQRVTLRCSPRSGDLSVYWYQQSLDQGLQFLIQYYNGEERAKGNILERFSAQQFPDLHSELNLSSLELGDSALYFCASAGAQETQYFGPGTRLLVL.

This clonotype was picked up a small number of times. The V and J genes are TRBV6-1 and TRBJ2-2; D may be TRBD1 or TRBD2 (6 bases each). This CDR3 is 14 amino acids long. Germline CDR1 reads MNHNS; CDR2 reads SASEGT. Trimming pared 7 bases from V and 3 bases from J, leaving 12 bases between. As DNA, the CDR3 is TGTGCCAGCACCCAGGAGGGGGACACCGGGGAGCTGTTTTTT. Translation gives CASTQEGDTGELFF.

The J gene is TRBJ2-7, the V gene TRBV20-1, with 9 bases aligning to TRBD1. This CDR3 contains 15 residues. V lost 2 bases, J lost 5 bases, and 10 bases stayed unmatched. From germline, CDR1 is DFQATT and CDR2 SNEGSKA (reference sequence). The CDR3 coding sequence is TGCAGTGCTAGATCCCTGGGACAGGGAGAAAACGAGCAGTACTTC. This codes for CSARSLGQGENEQYF.

This clonotype was seen many times. The rearrangement joins TRBV7-2 to TRBJ2-1, with 10 bases fitting TRBD2. The CDR3 spans 12 residues. Germline V gives CDR1 SGHTA, CDR2 FQGNSA. V shed 4 bases and J 14 bases; nucleotides not matched to a gene: 5. The CDR3 is CASSYSGTSEFF. DNA for the CDR3: TGTGCCAGCAGCTACTCCGGGACTAGCGAGTTCTTC.

There are many counts of this clonotype. This rearrangement joins TRBV6-2 or TRBV6-3 to TRBJ2-3, with D hard to call. Germline values: CDR1 MNHEY, CDR2 SVGEGT. CDR3 length: 11 residues. V lost 7 bases and J 4 bases, leaving 6 bases between the germline ends. The CDR3 coding sequence is TGTGCCAGCAAAGAAGCAGATACGCAGTATTTT. Its protein product is CASKEADTQYF.

V and J are TRBV19 and TRBJ1-5, with TRBD1 as a possible D gene (5 bases). Trimming left V 3 bases short and J 6 bases short, with 15 bases between. The length of the CDR3 is 15 residues. CDR1 LNHDA and CDR2 SQIVND come from the germline V gene (reference sequence). The DNA of the CDR3 is TGTGCCAGTAGTATTATCAGGGAGGTACGTCAGCCCCAGCATTTT. Translating gives CASSIIREVRQPQHF.

The chain has TRBV4-1 and TRBJ1-1, with D possibly being TRBD1 (6 bases). Deletions cut 0 bases from V and 6 bases from J, with 11 bases between. Per the germline V gene, CDR1 is MGHRA and CDR2 is YSYEKL. This CDR3 is 14 amino acids long. DNA for the CDR3: TGCGCCAGCAGCCAAGAGGGAAGGGGGTCTGAAGCTTTCTTT. It specifies CASSQEGRGSEAFF.